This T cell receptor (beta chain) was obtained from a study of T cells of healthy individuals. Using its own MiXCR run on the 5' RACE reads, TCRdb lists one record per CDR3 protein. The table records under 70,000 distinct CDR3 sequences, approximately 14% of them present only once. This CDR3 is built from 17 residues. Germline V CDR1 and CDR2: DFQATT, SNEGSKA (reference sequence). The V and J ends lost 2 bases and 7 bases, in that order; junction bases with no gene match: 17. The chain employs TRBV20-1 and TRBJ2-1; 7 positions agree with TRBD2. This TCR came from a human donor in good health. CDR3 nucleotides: TGCAGTGCTAGACCTAGGGAGCGGCGGGAGTTCCGGAATGAGCAGTTCTTC. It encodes CSARPRERREFRNEQFF.